The 12 T cell receptor beta chains below were found in one sample sequenced in a study of blood T cell repertoires in COVID-19. The repertoire was sequenced with immunoSEQ multiplex PCR; TCRdb's copy has only in-frame clones and lacks some. The sample shows about 45,000 clones, over 70% of them seen only once. Sequenced material: peripheral blood. Every receptor here comes from a human donor in a cohort sampled during active COVID-19.

This chain links TRBV19 with TRBJ2-6, with 7 bases fitting TRBD2. CDR1 is LNHDA, CDR2 SQIVND, per germline (reference sequence). Trimming removed 3 bases from V and 4 bases from J; junction bases left unmatched: 6. CDR3 length equals 16 residues. Written as DNA, the CDR3 is TGTGCCAGTAGTATTGTCGGGAGGTCAGGGGCCAACGTCCTGACTTTC. Protein: CASSIVGRSGANVLTF.

The gene calls are TRBV5-1 and TRBJ2-3, with a tentative D call TRBD2 (7 bases). The germline V gene encodes CDR1 SGHRS and CDR2 YFSETQ. CDR3 length: 15 residues. V was pared by 2 bases and J by 4 bases, with 14 bases between. The CDR3 region has the DNA TGCGCCAGCAGCTTTCTGGGGGGGCAGGCAGATACGCAGTATTTT. It translates to CASSFLGGQADTQYF. Combining the CDR3 with reference TRBV5-1 and TRBJ2-3 gives the whole variable domain KAGVTQTPRYLIKTRGQQVTLSCSPISGHRSVSWYQQTPGQGLQFLFEYFSETQRNKGNFPGRFSGRQFSNSRSEMNVSTLELGDSALYLCASSFLGGQADTQYFGPGTRLTVL.

This sequence joins TRBV2 and TRBJ1-3; weak D call: TRBD1 (5 bases). The V gene lost 7 bases and the J gene lost 0 bases, with 16 bases spanning the gap. The CDR3 extends over 16 amino acids. Per the germline V gene, CDR1 is SNHLY and CDR2 is FYNNEI. This chain's CDR3 is CASKVPSDSSGNTIYF. CDR3 sequence (DNA): TGTGCCAGCAAAGTGCCCTCTGACAGCTCTGGAAACACCATATATTTT.

The chain combines TRBV20-1 with TRBJ2-7; the D gene is possibly TRBD2 (6 bases). The V end was cut by 3 bases, the J end by 5 bases, with 14 bases between. Germline values: CDR1 DFQATT, CDR2 SNEGSKA (reference sequence). The CDR3 totals 13 residues. CDR3 amino acids: CSASSPGRNEQYF. CDR3 DNA sequence: TGCAGTGCTAGTTCTCCAGGGAGGAACGAGCAGTACTTC.

The genes are TRBV5-8 and TRBJ2-3; tentatively, D is TRBD2 (5 bases). CDR3 length: 17 residues. With 4 bases removed from V and 2 bases from J, the gap between germline ends came to 20 bases. Germline CDR1 is SGHTS and CDR2 is YDEGEE. CDR3 nucleotide sequence: TGTGCCAGCAGCACCACGCTTGGTCGGGATTACACAGATACGCAGTATTTT. Translating it yields CASSTTLGRDYTDTQYF. Drawing the rest from reference TRBV5-8 and TRBJ2-3, the complete variable domain is EAGVTQSPTHLIKTRGQQATLRCSPISGHTSVYWYQQALGLGLQFLLWYDEGEERNRGNFPPRFSGRQFPNYSSELNVNALELEDSALYLCASSTTLGRDYTDTQYFGPGTRLTVL.

This chain connects TRBV14 to TRBJ1-3; 7 bases map to TRBD1. The CDR3 totals 13 residues. The germline gives CDR1 SGHDN, CDR2 FVKESK. Trimming removed 8 bases from V and 4 bases from J; junction bases left unmatched: 5. The CDR3 sequence: CASATGQGNTIYF. CDR3 DNA: TGTGCCAGCGCGACAGGGCAAGGAAACACCATATATTTT.

This sequence joins TRBV23-1 and TRBJ2-2, with 11 bases aligning to TRBD2. TRBV23-1 is filed as an ORF, its function uncertain. V was clipped by 2 bases and J by 7 bases; unmatched bases: 15. This CDR3 region has 19 residues. The CDR3 coding sequence is TGCGCCAGCAGTCAAAACAAGTGGCTAGCGGGAGGTGAACGCGGGGAGCTGTTTTTT. It codes for CASSQNKWLAGGERGELFF.

This clone was found once. J is TRBJ2-1 and V is TRBV4-1; possible D gene TRBD2, 6 bases. Trimming took 6 bases from V and 2 from J, leaving 17 bases between them. Germline CDR1 MGHRA, CDR2 YSYEKL. The CDR3 is 16 amino acids. The CDR3 loop reads CASSHVLAGPYNEQFF. DNA of the CDR3: TGCGCCAGCAGTCACGTTCTCGCGGGACCCTACAATGAGCAGTTCTTC.

V is TRBV7-8 and J is TRBJ2-5, with D hard to call. V was trimmed by 5 bases and J by 2 bases, leaving 12 bases between them. CDR1 and CDR2 from the germline V gene are SGHVS and FQNEAQ. This CDR3 region has 14 residues. CDR3 protein: CASSRRRSQETQYF. CDR3 DNA: TGTGCCAGCAGCCGGCGAAGATCGCAAGAGACCCAGTACTTC.

The DNA for the CDR3 is TGTGCCAGCAAGCCTGCCGAACAGATCAATCAGCCCCAGCATTTT. Its protein product is CASKPAEQINQPQHF. The chain combines TRBV28 with TRBJ1-5, with no clear D. Germline V gene data show CDR1 as MDHEN and CDR2 as SYDVKM. This CDR3 has 15 residues. The ends were cut back, 7 bases at V and 3 bases at J, with 16 bases in the middle.

There are a few counts of this clone. DNA for the CDR3: TGTGCCAGCAGCTTGGGGGCCGACAAAGCCAAAAACATTCAGTACTTC. Translation: CASSLGADKAKNIQYF. The chain links TRBV5-4 to TRBJ2-4; D is unclear. The CDR3 covers 16 residues. Germline V gene lookup returns CDR1 SGHNT and CDR2 YYREEE (reference sequence). V lost 0 bases, J lost 0 bases, and 10 bases lay in between.

The rearrangement joins TRBV28 to TRBJ1-5, with no clear D. Germline assignment: CDR1 MDHEN and CDR2 SYDVKM. Between the trimmed V and J ends, which lost 5 bases and 7 bases, there was a span of 15 bases. The CDR3 runs 14 residues. CDR3 residues: CASSPSGGQQPQHF. The CDR3 coding sequence is TGTGCCAGCAGTCCCTCGGGAGGTCAACAGCCCCAGCATTTT.